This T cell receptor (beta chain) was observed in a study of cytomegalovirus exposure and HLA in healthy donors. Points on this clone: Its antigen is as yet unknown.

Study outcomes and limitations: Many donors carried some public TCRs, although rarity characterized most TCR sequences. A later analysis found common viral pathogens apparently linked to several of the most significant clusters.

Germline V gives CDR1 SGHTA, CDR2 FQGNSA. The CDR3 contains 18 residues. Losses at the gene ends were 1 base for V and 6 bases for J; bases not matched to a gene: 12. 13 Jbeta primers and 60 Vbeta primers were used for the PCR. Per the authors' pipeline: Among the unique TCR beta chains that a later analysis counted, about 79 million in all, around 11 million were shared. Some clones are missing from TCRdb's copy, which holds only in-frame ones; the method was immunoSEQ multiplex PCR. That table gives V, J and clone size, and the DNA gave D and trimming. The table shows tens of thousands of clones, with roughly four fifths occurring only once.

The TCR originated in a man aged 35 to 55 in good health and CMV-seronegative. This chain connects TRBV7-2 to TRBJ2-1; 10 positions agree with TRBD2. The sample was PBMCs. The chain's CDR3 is CASSLVVVLAGAPNEQFF. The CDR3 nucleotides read TGTGCCAGCAGCTTAGTAGTGGTCCTAGCGGGAGCCCCCAATGAGCAGTTCTTC. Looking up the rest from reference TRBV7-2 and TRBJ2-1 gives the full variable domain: GAGVSQSPSNKVTEKGKDVELRCDPISGHTALYWYRQSLGQGLEFLIYFQGNSAPDKSGLPSDRFSAERTGGSVSTLTIQRTQQEDSAVYLCASSLVVVLAGAPNEQFFGPGTRLTVL.